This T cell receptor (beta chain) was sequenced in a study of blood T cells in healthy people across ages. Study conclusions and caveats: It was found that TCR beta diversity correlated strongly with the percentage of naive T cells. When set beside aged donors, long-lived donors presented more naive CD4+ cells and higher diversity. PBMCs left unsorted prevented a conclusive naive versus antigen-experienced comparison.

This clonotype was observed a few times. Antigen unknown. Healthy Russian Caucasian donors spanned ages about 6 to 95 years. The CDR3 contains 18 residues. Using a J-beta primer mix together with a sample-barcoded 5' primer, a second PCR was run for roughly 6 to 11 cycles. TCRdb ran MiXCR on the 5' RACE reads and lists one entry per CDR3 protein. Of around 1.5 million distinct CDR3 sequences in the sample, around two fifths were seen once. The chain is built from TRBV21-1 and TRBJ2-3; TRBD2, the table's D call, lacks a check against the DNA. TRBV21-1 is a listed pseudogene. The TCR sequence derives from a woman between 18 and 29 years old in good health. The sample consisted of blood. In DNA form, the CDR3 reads TGTGCCAGCAGGAGCTCCGGAAGGGAGCTGGGCATCACAGATACGCAGTATTTT. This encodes CASRSSGRELGITDTQYF.